This T cell receptor beta chain is drawn from a study of CD8+ T cells in alopecia areata. For the study at large: Treated individuals took tofacitinib by mouth, 5 to 10 mg twice daily.

Findings and caveats of the study: Baseline CD8+ expansion's link to response remains uncertain, as there was one nonresponder. Amid tofacitinib therapy, many expanded lesional clones stayed present in scalp and blood.

Germline CDR1 MGHDK, CDR2 SYGVNS. The CDR3 sequence is 15 residues long. V shed 2 bases and J shed 7 bases, with 12 bases lying between them. Treatment described: oral pan-JAK inhibitor, 5-10 mg twice daily. Alopecia areata patients had lesional scalp punch biopsies and peripheral blood taken from them. Concerning this clone itself: What it recognizes is unknown.

Extracted RNA was reverse transcribed, and the resulting cDNA served as sequencing template. Profiling relied on immunoSEQ multiplex PCR, and the TCRdb table lists in-frame clones only, not all of them. There are 190,000 or so clones in the sample; more than 55% occur only once, and around 3% lies in the top ten. The chain combines TRBV25-1 with TRBJ1-6; the D gene is possibly TRBD1 (6 bases). This sequence originates from a human donor with alopecia areata. Sequences were derived from CD4+ T cells sorted from blood, sampled at week 4, from a patient treated with tofacitinib. CDR3 sequence reads: CASSEPTTGNSPLHF. CDR3 in DNA: TGTGCCAGCAGTGAACCGACCACAGGGAATTCACCCCTCCACTTT.